These 25 T cell receptor beta chains came from one sample sequenced in a study of blood T cell repertoires in COVID-19. Only in-frame clones appear in the TCRdb table, and some are missing; sequencing was by immunoSEQ multiplex PCR. Here the sample spans around 370,000 clones, 87% being singletons. The sequencing sample was made of peripheral blood. These receptors originate from a woman aged 45-59 years with COVID-19, enrolled during active disease.

V usage is TRBV3-1 (or the pseudogene TRBV3-2) and J usage is TRBJ2-7; 11 bases align to TRBD1. This CDR3 has 16 amino acids. With V trimmed by 1 base and J by 3 bases, 5 bases remained unmatched. Germline V lookup: CDR1 LGHDT, CDR2 YNNKEL (reference sequence). This CDR3 is CASSQVSGTGGYEQYF. In nucleotides, the CDR3 is TGTGCCAGCAGCCAAGTTTCCGGGACAGGGGGCTACGAGCAGTACTTC.

The chain employs TRBV19 and TRBJ2-3; the D is unclear. Germline-derived CDR1 and CDR2 are LNHDA and SQIVND (reference sequence). The CDR3 is 12 residues long. V was shortened by 5 bases and J by 8 bases, with 11 bases between the two germline ends. The CDR3 DNA reads TGTGCCAGTAGTTCTACACCGGGTACGCAGTATTTT. This translates into CASSSTPGTQYF. Drawing the rest from reference TRBV19 and TRBJ2-3, the complete variable domain is DGGITQSPKYLFRKEGQNVTLSCEQNLNHDAMYWYRQDPGQGLRLIYYSQIVNDFQKGDIAEGYSVSREKKESFPLTVTSAQKNPTAFYLCASSSTPGTQYFGPGTRLTVL.

This chain uses TRBV2 with TRBJ1-3, with no clear D. The CDR3 sequence is 16 residues long. Germline lookup yields CDR1 SNHLY and CDR2 FYNNEI. V was pared by 6 bases and J by 0 bases, with 15 bases between. Here the CDR3 DNA reads TGTGCCAGCAGCGGGGAAGTTTCGATCTCTGGAAACACCATATATTTT. Amino acid sequence: CASSGEVSISGNTIYF.

The chain recombines TRBV6-5 with TRBJ2-7; 7 nucleotides line up with TRBD1. J was trimmed by 0 bases and V by 7 bases; bases with no gene match: 9. The length of the CDR3 is 15 residues. Germline-derived CDR1 and CDR2 are MNHEY and SVGAGI. As DNA, the CDR3 is TGTGCCAGCACACCCCCCGGGACAGACTCCTACGAGCAGTACTTC. It encodes CASTPPGTDSYEQYF.

The chain uses TRBV7-8 and TRBJ1-1; D gene ambiguous. V was cut by 3 bases and J by 4 bases, with 9 bases left in between. CDR3 length: 13 residues. Germline V gives CDR1 SGHVS, CDR2 FQNEAQ. CDR3 DNA: TGTGCCAGCAGCTTGGTCTCGGGCACTGAAGCTTTCTTT. As protein: CASSLVSGTEAFF.

The rearrangement uses TRBV29-1 and TRBJ2-1, with 8 positions matching TRBD1. Losses at the gene ends were 6 bases for V and 0 bases for J; bases not matched to a gene: 7. CDR1 SQVTM and CDR2 ANQGSEA come from the germline V gene. This CDR3 has 15 amino acids. As DNA, the CDR3 is TGCAGCGTGCCCGACAGGGGAGGCTCCTACAATGAGCAGTTCTTC. Translated, it gives CSVPDRGGSYNEQFF.

The chain has TRBV30 and TRBJ2-7; possibly TRBD1 for D (6 bases). The CDR3 sequence is 16 residues long. The V gene's germline CDR1 is GTSNPN and CDR2 SVGIG (reference sequence). Trimming shortened V by 2 bases and J by 2 bases, and 19 bases separated the two germline ends. The CDR3 loop reads CAWSRYATGQTYEQYF. For the CDR3, the DNA is TGTGCCTGGAGTAGATATGCGACAGGACAAACCTACGAGCAGTACTTC.

The chain carries TRBV6-5 and TRBJ1-5; the D gene is possibly TRBD1 (5 bases). Germline CDR1 and CDR2: MNHEY and SVGAGI. The ends were cut back, 6 bases at V and 4 bases at J, with 13 bases in the middle. This CDR3 contains 14 residues. The CDR3 DNA is TGTGCCAGCAGCTCGCGGGACGTAAATCAGCCCCAGCATTTT. It encodes CASSSRDVNQPQHF.

The CDR3 is CASRLTGVDYEQYF. In nucleotides, the CDR3 is TGTGCCAGTAGGTTAACAGGGGTAGACTACGAGCAGTACTTC. This chain uses TRBV19 with TRBJ2-7, with 7 bases identical to TRBD1. V was pared by 6 bases and J by 3 bases, with 8 bases of the junction left unmatched. The germline V gene has CDR1 LNHDA and CDR2 SQIVND (reference sequence). CDR3 length equals 14 residues.

V usage is TRBV5-1 and J usage is TRBJ2-1; 10 positions agree with TRBD2. Germline values: CDR1 SGHRS, CDR2 YFSETQ. V dropped 0 bases and J dropped 1; count of bases not matched to a gene: 4. The CDR3 is 17 amino acids. CDR3 residues: CASSLDPGLASYNEQFF. The CDR3 DNA is TGCGCCAGCAGCTTGGATCCGGGACTAGCGTCCTACAATGAGCAGTTCTTC. Drawing the rest from reference TRBV5-1 and TRBJ2-1, the complete variable domain is KAGVTQTPRYLIKTRGQQVTLSCSPISGHRSVSWYQQTPGQGLQFLFEYFSETQRNKGNFPGRFSGRQFSNSRSEMNVSTLELGDSALYLCASSLDPGLASYNEQFFGPGTRLTVL.

This clone showed up just once. The rearrangement joins TRBV7-9 to TRBJ2-3; unclear D gene. CDR1 and CDR2 (germline): SEHNR, FQNEAQ (reference sequence). The CDR3 totals 13 residues. Trimming cost V 3 bases and J 4 bases, with 8 bases left between them. DNA of the CDR3: TGTGCCAGCAGCTTTCGAGGTCCAGATACGCAGTATTTT. This codes for CASSFRGPDTQYF.

V gene TRBV30 combines with J gene TRBJ1-1; D is possibly TRBD1 (6 bases). Germline CDR1 is GTSNPN and CDR2 is SVGIG (reference sequence). The CDR3 has 13 amino acids. The V and J ends lost 2 bases and 7 bases respectively, with 14 bases between them. In DNA form, the CDR3 reads TGTGCCTGGAGTAGTCAGGGGTTGGATGAAGCTTTCTTT. Protein product: CAWSSQGLDEAFF.

This clone came up once. The rearrangement joins TRBV18 to TRBJ2-3; a possible D gene is TRBD2 (5 bases). Per germline, CDR1 KGHSH and CDR2 LQKENI. The V gene lost 2 bases and the J gene lost 0 bases, with 12 bases spanning the gap. The CDR3 is made up of 16 amino acids. This chain's CDR3 is CASSPTAGSSTDTQYF. DNA for the CDR3: TGTGCCAGCTCACCAACGGCGGGCAGTAGCACAGATACGCAGTATTTT. Full variable domain (missing parts from reference TRBV18 and TRBJ2-3): NAGVMQNPRHLVRRRGQEARLRCSPMKGHSHVYWYRQLPEEGLKFMVYLQKENIIDESGMPKERFSAEFPKEGPSILRIQQVVRGDSAAYFCASSPTAGSSTDTQYFGPGTRLTVL.

The V gene is TRBV6-2 or TRBV6-3, the J gene TRBJ2-2, with D perhaps TRBD2 (6 bases). Trimming removed 2 bases at V and 2 bases at J, with 9 bases between. The CDR3 has 15 residues. Germline V gives CDR1 MNHEY, CDR2 SVGEGT. The CDR3 spells CASSYLGGNTGELFF. The CDR3 DNA reads TGTGCCAGCAGTTACCTCGGGGGTAACACCGGGGAGCTGTTTTTT.

The chain couples TRBV7-2 to TRBJ2-5; TRBD2 aligns across 8 bases. There are 16 residues in the CDR3. Germline V CDR1 and CDR2: SGHTA, FQGNSA. V shed 5 bases, J shed 5 bases, and the junction held 13 bases outside the gene matches. CDR3 in DNA: TGTGCCAGCAGCACCTACGTAGCGGGATGGGGTGAGACCCAGTACTTC. As protein: CASSTYVAGWGETQYF.

V and J are TRBV10-3 and TRBJ1-1; 8 bases are a match to TRBD1. The CDR3 contains 15 residues. Germline V gene data show CDR1 as ENHRY and CDR2 as SYGVKD. Losses at the gene ends were 4 bases for V and 5 bases for J; bases not matched to a gene: 9. The CDR3 DNA follows: TGTGCCATCAGTGGGACAGGGCTGGGGGTAACTGAAGCTTTCTTT. It encodes CAISGTGLGVTEAFF.

J is TRBJ1-6 and V is TRBV19; 9 nucleotides align to TRBD1. The CDR3 runs to 15 residues. The V and J ends lost 0 bases and 10 bases, in that order; junction bases with no gene match: 4. CDR1 and CDR2 (germline): LNHDA, SQIVND (reference sequence). The CDR3 bases are TGTGCCAGTAGTATAGACGGGACAGGGCGATCACCCCTCCACTTT. As protein: CASSIDGTGRSPLHF.

V usage is TRBV12-5 and J usage is TRBJ1-2, with 9 bases identical to TRBD1. Germline CDR1 LGHNT, CDR2 FRNRAP. The CDR3 contains 15 residues. V lost 5 bases and J lost 7; bases outside the gene matches: 11. The CDR3 loop reads CASGPLDRGFGGYTF. The CDR3 DNA sequence: TGTGCTAGTGGTCCCTTAGACAGGGGGTTCGGTGGCTACACCTTC.

The chain joins TRBV4-1 to TRBJ1-6, with D possibly being TRBD1 (6 bases). Between the trimmed V and J ends, which lost 4 bases and 0 bases, there was a span of 13 bases. Germline V gene lookup returns CDR1 MGHRA and CDR2 YSYEKL. CDR3 size: 17 residues. The CDR3 sequence: CASSLRQVSSYNSPLHF. CDR3 nucleotide sequence: TGCGCCAGCAGCCTTCGACAGGTTAGCTCCTATAATTCACCCCTCCACTTT.

V is TRBV19 and J is TRBJ2-7, with D possibly matching TRBD1 (5 bases). The ends were cut back, 6 bases at V and 5 bases at J, with 14 bases in the middle. This CDR3 has 13 amino acids. Germline V gene sequence: CDR1 LNHDA, CDR2 SQIVND (reference sequence). The CDR3 nucleotides read TGTGCCAGTAGCCCCGGCAGGGCCCACGAGCAGTACTTC. Protein sequence: CASSPGRAHEQYF.

The chain couples TRBV7-2 to TRBJ1-3, with 8 bases aligning to TRBD1. Trimming at V came to 1 base and at J to 0 bases, leaving 2 bases not matched to a gene. Germline assignment: CDR1 SGHTA and CDR2 FQGNSA. This CDR3 spans 16 amino acids. The CDR3 DNA is TGTGCCAGCAGCTTAGGGGACAGGACCTCTGGAAACACCATATATTTT. Its protein product is CASSLGDRTSGNTIYF. Looking up the rest from reference TRBV7-2 and TRBJ1-3 gives the full variable domain: GAGVSQSPSNKVTEKGKDVELRCDPISGHTALYWYRQSLGQGLEFLIYFQGNSAPDKSGLPSDRFSAERTGGSVSTLTIQRTQQEDSAVYLCASSLGDRTSGNTIYFGEGSWLTVV.

This clone has a handful of counts. The V gene is TRBV7-9, the J gene TRBJ2-1; unclear D gene. CDR3 length equals 12 residues. Germline assignment: CDR1 SEHNR and CDR2 FQNEAQ (reference sequence). V lost 1 base, J lost 8 bases, and 6 bases lay in between. CDR3 region: CASSLVLDEQFF. The CDR3 DNA is TGTGCCAGCAGCTTAGTACTGGATGAGCAGTTCTTC.

The chain is built from TRBV18 and TRBJ2-1, with unresolved D. The CDR3 is 12 amino acids. V lost 3 bases, J lost 8 bases, and 8 bases lay in between. Per the germline V gene, CDR1 is KGHSH and CDR2 is LQKENI. The CDR3 DNA follows: TGTGCCAGCTCACCGTCTCGTGATGAGCAGTTCTTC. Its protein is CASSPSRDEQFF.

The chain uses TRBV2 and TRBJ1-2; a possible D gene is TRBD1 (5 bases). V was trimmed by 3 bases and J by 5 bases, leaving 10 bases between them. CDR1 is SNHLY, CDR2 FYNNEI, per germline. The CDR3 totals 13 residues. The CDR3 sequence is CASSEVKGYGYTF. CDR3 coding DNA: TGTGCCAGCAGTGAGGTGAAGGGGTATGGCTACACCTTC.

This chain links TRBV5-8 with TRBJ2-7; TRBD1 might be the D (6 bases). Trimming left V 4 bases short and J 6 bases short, with 17 bases between. The CDR3 has 14 amino acids. Germline CDR1 and CDR2: SGHTS and YDEGEE. Here the CDR3 DNA reads TGTGCCAGCAGCCCTTGGACAGAAACTACCGAGCAGTACTTC. Its translation is CASSPWTETTEQYF.